A selection of T cell receptor beta chains follows, all from one sample in a study of lymphopenia after photon versus proton radiotherapy. The method was immunoSEQ multiplex PCR; TCRdb's version includes in-frame clones alone and lacks a portion of them. This table has about 160,000 clones, approximately 86% appearing once. Source: peripheral blood, taken from a patient treated with photon-based radiotherapy. These receptors came from a man aged 50 to 60 with gastric cancer. CDR3s include the opening cysteine and the closing phenylalanine or tryptophan. A D gene is named only where the DNA matches it firmly. Some rows have no size entry. The others give once, few or many, or a class for an expanded clone.

j_gene,d_gene,v_gene,abundance,CDR3nt,CDR3aa
TRBJ1-1,-,TRBV6-1,-,TGTGCCAGCAGTGAAGCGCGTGCAAGGAACACTGAAGCTTTCTTT,CASSEARARNTEAFF
TRBJ2-1,-,TRBV4-1,-,TGCGCCAGCAGCCAAGTGCGGCTAGTAGTGTACAATGAGCAGTTCTTC,CASSQVRLVVYNEQFF
TRBJ1-1,-,TRBV6-6,few,TGTGCCAGCAGTTACGCGGAGGGCACTGAAGCTTTCTTT,CASSYAEGTEAFF
TRBJ2-3,TRBD2,TRBV4-2,-,TGTGCCAGCAGCCAAGCCGGACCGGGACTAGTATCTAGCACAGATACGCAGTATTTT,CASSQAGPGLVSSTDTQYF
TRBJ2-7,TRBD1,TRBV7-9,-,TGTGCCAGCAGCCCTACAGGGGTAGAATACGAGCAGTACTTC,CASSPTGVEYEQYF
TRBJ2-1,TRBD1,TRBV4-1,-,TGCGCCAGCAGCTCGTTGGGACAGGGCGATGAGCAGTTCTTC,CASSSLGQGDEQFF
TRBJ2-7,TRBD1,TRBV5-4,-,TGTGCCAGCAGCATACAGGGGGCAAACGAGCAGTACTTC,CASSIQGANEQYF
TRBJ2-4,-,TRBV11-2,-,TGTGCCAGCAGCTTACGACAAAACATTCAGTACTTC,CASSLRQNIQYF
TRBJ2-7,TRBD2,TRBV28,-,TGTGCCAGCAGTCCACGGACTAGCGGGAGGGCGTTGGAGCAGTACTTC,CASSPRTSGRALEQYF
TRBJ2-3,TRBD2,TRBV7-2,-,TGTGCCAGCAGCTTACTCCCGGGGCTAGCGGATATCACAGATACGCAGTATTTT,CASSLLPGLADITDTQYF
TRBJ1-1,-,TRBV18,-,TGTGCCAGCTCACCACCGGACGGTAACACTGAAGCTTTCTTT,CASSPPDGNTEAFF
TRBJ1-5,-,TRBV16,-,TGTGCCAGCACCCCAGGTGGACAGCAGAATCAGCCCCAGCATTTT,CASTPGGQQNQPQHF
TRBJ2-3,-,TRBV7-8,-,TGTGCCAGCAGCCTAGACTCGAGCACAGATACGCAGTATTTT,CASSLDSSTDTQYF
TRBJ2-5,-,TRBV2,-,TGTGCCAGCAGCCGGACATTTTTCCTTGAGACCCAGTACTTC,CASSRTFFLETQYF
TRBJ2-1,-,TRBV18,-,TGTGCCAGCTCACGACAGCGGACCCCCAATGAGCAGTTCTTC,CASSRQRTPNEQFF
TRBJ2-7,TRBD1,TRBV18,-,TGTGCCAGCTCCACCACCGTGCAGGGGGCAGGGGGAGAGCAGTACTTC,CASSTTVQGAGGEQYF
TRBJ2-2,-,TRBV29-1,-,TGCAGCGTTGTCTGGACCGGGGAGCTGTTTTTT,CSVVWTGELFF
TRBJ1-4,-,TRBV6-5,-,TGTGCCAGCAGTCGAGGCCCCGCAACTAATGAAAAACTGTTTTTT,CASSRGPATNEKLFF
TRBJ2-2,TRBD1,TRBV6-1,few,TGTGCCAGCAGTGACAGGGGGCAAGGGGAGCTGTTTTTT,CASSDRGQGELFF
TRBJ2-7,-,TRBV5-4,-,TGTGCCAGCAGCCCGTACATAGCGGAGGACTACGAGCAGTACTTC,CASSPYIAEDYEQYF
TRBJ1-1,TRBD1,TRBV5-4,once,TGTGCCAGCAGCTTGGGGGGGACAGGGAAAGCTTTCTTT,CASSLGGTGKAFF
TRBJ2-2,-,TRBV27,-,TGTGCCAGCAGTTTAAGGAAACCACCTGGAACCGGGGAGCTGTTTTTT,CASSLRKPPGTGELFF
TRBJ1-5,TRBD1,TRBV28,few,TGTGCCAGCAGTGCCTCAAACCCCGGGACAGGCAGCAATCAGCCCCAGCATTTT,CASSASNPGTGSNQPQHF
TRBJ2-7,-,TRBV6-6,-,TGTGCCAGCAGTTACCCCCCGACAGCCAGAAACGACGAGCAGTACTTC,CASSYPPTARNDEQYF
TRBJ1-1,-,TRBV4-1,once,TGCGCCAGCAGCCAAGATCGGTGGGCCACTGAAGCTTTCTTT,CASSQDRWATEAFF
TRBJ1-1,-,TRBV28,-,TGTGCCAGCAGTTTTGCAGGATTCATCACTGAAGCTTTCTTT,CASSFAGFITEAFF
TRBJ2-7,TRBD2,TRBV18,-,TGTGCCAGCTCATCCCTAGCGGGAGGGCCCCAAGAGCAGTACTTC,CASSSLAGGPQEQYF
TRBJ2-7,TRBD1,TRBV4-3,-,TGCGCCAGCAGCCAAGAAGTGGGGGGACAGGGCTACGAAGGGCAGTACTTC,CASSQEVGGQGYEGQYF
TRBJ2-1,TRBD1,TRBV6-5,-,TGTGCCAGCAGTTCGAGGACAGGGGGCTCCTACAATGAGCAGTTCTTC,CASSSRTGGSYNEQFF
TRBJ1-1,-,TRBV10-3,-,TGTGCCATCAGTGAGTCGACAGGCCTGGGCACTGAAGCTTTCTTT,CAISESTGLGTEAFF
TRBJ1-3,-,TRBV30,once,TGTGCCTGGAGCGAGGACGGCCACTCTGGAAACACCATATATTTT,CAWSEDGHSGNTIYF
TRBJ2-7,-,TRBV11-3,-,TGTGCCAGCAGCTTAGAGAGGGGCGAGCAGTACTTC,CASSLERGEQYF
TRBJ1-1,-,TRBV21-1,-,TGTGCCAGCAGCCCAAACAGGGGCCGCCCCTTGTGCACTGAAGCTTTCTTT,CASSPNRGRPLCTEAFF
TRBJ1-1,-,TRBV6-6,-,TGTGCCAGCACCCTACAGGGTAGTGACACTGAAGCTTTCTTT,CASTLQGSDTEAFF
TRBJ2-2,-,TRBV4-3,-,TGCGCCAGCAGCCAAGTTCAGGGGAGGGGGGAGCTGTTTTTT,CASSQVQGRGELFF
TRBJ1-3,-,TRBV5-1,-,TGCGCCAGCAGCTTGGGATCGGGGGGTCCTGGAAACACCATATATTTT,CASSLGSGGPGNTIYF
TRBJ1-2,-,TRBV18,once,TGTGCCAGCTCACCAGCCGGACAGAACTATGGCTACACCTTC,CASSPAGQNYGYTF
TRBJ2-7,-,TRBV6-1,-,TGTGCCAGCAGTGAAGCCGGTGAGGCCAGCCACGAGCAGTACTTC,CASSEAGEASHEQYF
TRBJ1-5,-,TRBV6-1,-,TGTGCCAGCAGTCAGACACTTAGCAATCAGCCCCAGCATTTT,CASSQTLSNQPQHF
TRBJ2-5,-,TRBV7-9,once,TGTGCCAGCAGCTTAAACGGGGCGCGGGAGACCCAGTACTTC,CASSLNGARETQYF
TRBJ1-1,-,TRBV18,-,TGTGCCAGCTCATTTGGTGAGAACACTGAAGCTTTCTTT,CASSFGENTEAFF
TRBJ2-1,-,TRBV27,-,TGTGCCAGCAGCACCTCCGGGAAAAGCATCAGGGAGCAGTTCTTC,CASSTSGKSIREQFF
TRBJ1-2,TRBD1,TRBV27,-,TGTGCCAGCAGCCGCGTTACAGGGGTCCGGGAAGGCTACACCTTC,CASSRVTGVREGYTF
TRBJ1-5,-,TRBV28,-,TGTGCCAGCAGGACATATAGCAATCAGCCCCAGCATTTT,CASRTYSNQPQHF
TRBJ2-5,-,TRBV19,once,TGTGCCAGCCGAGGAGAGTGGCAAGAGACCCAGTACTTC,CASRGEWQETQYF
TRBJ2-2,TRBD2,TRBV5-1,-,TGCGCCAGCAGCTTTATAGCGGGAGGGAACACCGGGGAGCTGTTTTTT,CASSFIAGGNTGELFF
TRBJ2-7,TRBD2,TRBV4-1,-,TGCGCCAGCAGCCAAGGCCTAGCGGGCCCACGGGGCGAGCAGTACTTC,CASSQGLAGPRGEQYF
TRBJ1-4,-,TRBV13,-,TGTGCCAGCAGCGCCAGCGGGGCAGGGAATGAAAAACTGTTTTTT,CASSASGAGNEKLFF
TRBJ2-3,TRBD1,TRBV5-1,-,TGCGCCAGCAGCCCAGGGACAGGGAGGGGAGCAGATACGCAGTATTTT,CASSPGTGRGADTQYF
TRBJ2-7,-,TRBV6-1,-,TGTGCCAGCAGTCGGACGGGAGAGGCCTACGAGCAGTACTTC,CASSRTGEAYEQYF
TRBJ2-2,TRBD1,TRBV5-6,-,TGTGCCAGCAGCTCAGGGGGCCTGAACACCGGGGAGCTGTTTTTT,CASSSGGLNTGELFF
TRBJ1-5,-,TRBV2,-,TGTGCCAGCAGTAAGTTTCAGAATCAGCCCCAGCATTTT,CASSKFQNQPQHF
TRBJ2-3,TRBD1,TRBV11-3,-,TGTGCCAGCAGCCCGGGACAGTCGACAGATACGCAGTATTTT,CASSPGQSTDTQYF
TRBJ2-3,TRBD1,TRBV6-4,-,TGTGCCAGCAGCCGGGACAGGTACACAGATACGCAGTATTTT,CASSRDRYTDTQYF